Presented here are 2 T cell receptor beta chains from one specimen sequenced in a study of T cell clonality in common variable immunodeficiency. Here immunoSEQ multiplex PCR was the method, and the copy in TCRdb shows in-frame clones only, minus some. This sample has about 81,000 clones, each found more than once. The specimen was peripheral blood mononuclear cells. The receptors here all came from a person between 18 and 75 years old in good health.

Many counts were recorded for this clone. The read stops 3 residues short of the end of the CDR3; the missing end is completed from the germline J gene. This chain links TRBV7-3 with TRBJ2-2; 10 bases align to TRBD2. CDR1 is SGHTA and CDR2 is FQGTGA in the germline V gene. The ends lost 5 bases at V and 7 bases at J; junction bases unmatched: 4. The length of the CDR3 is 14 residues. CDR3 loop: CASSPSGRVGELFF. The sequenced CDR3 bases are TGTGCCAGCAGCCCCAGCGGGAGGGTCGGGGAG.

This clone was observed at least ten times. The sequence runs out 3 residues before the end of the CDR3; the remainder is reconstructed from the germline J gene. The chain carries TRBV5-4 and TRBJ1-6; 8 bases match TRBD1. This CDR3 is 14 amino acids long. Germline V gene sequence: CDR1 SGHNT, CDR2 YYREEE (reference sequence). Unmatched junction bases numbered 6, after V lost 7 bases and J lost 6 bases. CDR3 sequence: CASLDRGGNSPLHF. The CDR3 bases that were read are TGTGCCAGCCTTGACAGGGGCGGTAATTCACCC.